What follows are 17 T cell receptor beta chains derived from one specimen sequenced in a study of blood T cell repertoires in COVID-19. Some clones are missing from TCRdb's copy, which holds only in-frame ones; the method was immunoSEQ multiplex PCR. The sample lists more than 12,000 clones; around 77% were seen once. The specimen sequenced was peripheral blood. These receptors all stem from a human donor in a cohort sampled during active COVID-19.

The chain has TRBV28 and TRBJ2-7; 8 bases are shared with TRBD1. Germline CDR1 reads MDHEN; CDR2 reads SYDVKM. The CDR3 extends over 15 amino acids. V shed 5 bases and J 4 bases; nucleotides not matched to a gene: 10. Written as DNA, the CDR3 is TGTGCCAGCAGTCCCGGACAGGGCTTGGGGTACGAGCAGTACTTC. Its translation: CASSPGQGLGYEQYF.

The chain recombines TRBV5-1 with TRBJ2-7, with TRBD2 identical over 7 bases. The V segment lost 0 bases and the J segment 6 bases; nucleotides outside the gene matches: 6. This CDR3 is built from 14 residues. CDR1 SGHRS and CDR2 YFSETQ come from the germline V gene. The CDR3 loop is CASSLAGGVGEQYF. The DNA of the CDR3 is TGCGCCAGCAGCTTGGCGGGGGGAGTGGGCGAGCAGTACTTC.

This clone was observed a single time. Here the CDR3 reads CASSLEAGVGELFF. The CDR3 DNA is TGTGCCAGCAGCTTAGAAGCGGGAGTCGGGGAGCTGTTTTTT. The rearrangement links TRBV6-4 to TRBJ2-2, with 8 bases fitting TRBD2. The CDR3 consists of 14 residues. Losses at the gene ends were 6 bases for V and 7 bases for J; bases not matched to a gene: 7. Germline V gene data show CDR1 as MRHNA and CDR2 as SNTAGT.

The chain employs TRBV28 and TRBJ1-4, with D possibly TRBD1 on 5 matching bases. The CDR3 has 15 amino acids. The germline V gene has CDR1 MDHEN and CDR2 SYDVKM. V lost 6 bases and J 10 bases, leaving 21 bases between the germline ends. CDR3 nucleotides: TGTGCCAGCAGCCGGAGGGCAGGGACGGGGGGAAAACTGTTTTTT. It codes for CASSRRAGTGGKLFF.

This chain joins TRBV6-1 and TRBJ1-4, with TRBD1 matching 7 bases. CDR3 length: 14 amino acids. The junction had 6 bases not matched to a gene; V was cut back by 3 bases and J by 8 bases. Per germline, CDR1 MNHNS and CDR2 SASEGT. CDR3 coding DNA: TGTGCCAGCAGTGATCGACAGGGTCGCGAAAAACTGTTTTTT. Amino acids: CASSDRQGREKLFF.

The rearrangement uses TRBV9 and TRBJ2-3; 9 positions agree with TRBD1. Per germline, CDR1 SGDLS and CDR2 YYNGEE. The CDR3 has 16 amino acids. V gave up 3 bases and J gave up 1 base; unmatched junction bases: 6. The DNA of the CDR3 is TGTGCCAGCAGCGCCCGCCGGACAGGGGGCACAGATACGCAGTATTTT. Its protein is CASSARRTGGTDTQYF.

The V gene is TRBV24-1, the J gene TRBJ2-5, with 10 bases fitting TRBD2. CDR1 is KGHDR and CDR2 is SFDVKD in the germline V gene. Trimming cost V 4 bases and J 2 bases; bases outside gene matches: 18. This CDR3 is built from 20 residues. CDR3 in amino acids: CATSDPAFGISSGGQETQYF. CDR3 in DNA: TGTGCCACCAGTGACCCCGCCTTTGGGATAAGTAGCGGGGGGCAAGAGACCCAGTACTTC.

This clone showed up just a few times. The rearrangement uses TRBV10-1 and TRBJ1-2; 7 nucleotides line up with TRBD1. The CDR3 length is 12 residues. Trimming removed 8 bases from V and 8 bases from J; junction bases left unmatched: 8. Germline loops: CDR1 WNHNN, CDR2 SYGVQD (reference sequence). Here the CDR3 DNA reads TGCGCCAGCGGCACACAGGGGCAAGGCTACACCTTC. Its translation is CASGTQGQGYTF.

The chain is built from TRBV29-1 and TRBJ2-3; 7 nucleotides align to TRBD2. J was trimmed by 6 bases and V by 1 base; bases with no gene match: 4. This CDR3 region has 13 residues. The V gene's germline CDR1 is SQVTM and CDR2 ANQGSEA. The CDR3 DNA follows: TGCAGCGTTGAAGTGCCTAGCGGCGATACGCAGTATTTT. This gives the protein CSVEVPSGDTQYF.

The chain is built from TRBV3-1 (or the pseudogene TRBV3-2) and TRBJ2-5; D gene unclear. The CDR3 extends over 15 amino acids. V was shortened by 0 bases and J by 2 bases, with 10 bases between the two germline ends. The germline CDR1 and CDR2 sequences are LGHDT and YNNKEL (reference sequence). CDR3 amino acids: CASSQDPHRQETQYF. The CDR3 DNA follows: TGTGCCAGCAGCCAAGATCCCCACAGACAAGAGACCCAGTACTTC.

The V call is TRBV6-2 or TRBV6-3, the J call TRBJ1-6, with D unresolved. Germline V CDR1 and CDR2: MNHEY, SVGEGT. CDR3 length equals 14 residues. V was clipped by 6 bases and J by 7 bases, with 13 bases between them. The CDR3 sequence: CASSPGGLNSPLHF. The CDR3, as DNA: TGTGCCAGCAGCCCCGGCGGACTGAATTCACCCCTCCACTTT.

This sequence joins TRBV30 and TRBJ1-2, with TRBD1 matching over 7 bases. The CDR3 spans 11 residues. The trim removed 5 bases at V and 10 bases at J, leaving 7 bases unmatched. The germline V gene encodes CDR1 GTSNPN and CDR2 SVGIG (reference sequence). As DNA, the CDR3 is TGTGCCTGGCAGGGGGGTGGGGACTACACCTTC. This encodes CAWQGGGDYTF.

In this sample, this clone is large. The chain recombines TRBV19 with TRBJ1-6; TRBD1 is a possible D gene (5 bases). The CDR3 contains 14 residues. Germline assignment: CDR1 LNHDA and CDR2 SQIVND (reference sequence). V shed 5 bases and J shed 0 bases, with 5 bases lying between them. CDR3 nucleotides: TGTGCCAGTAGTGACAGCTCCTATAATTCACCCCTCCACTTT. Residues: CASSDSSYNSPLHF.

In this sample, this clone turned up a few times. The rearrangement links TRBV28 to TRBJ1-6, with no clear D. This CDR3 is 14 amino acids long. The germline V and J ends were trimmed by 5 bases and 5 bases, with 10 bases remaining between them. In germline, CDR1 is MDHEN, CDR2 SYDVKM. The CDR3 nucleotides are TGTGCCAGCAGTCAACAAAGAAATAATTCACCCCTCCACTTT. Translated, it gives CASSQQRNNSPLHF.

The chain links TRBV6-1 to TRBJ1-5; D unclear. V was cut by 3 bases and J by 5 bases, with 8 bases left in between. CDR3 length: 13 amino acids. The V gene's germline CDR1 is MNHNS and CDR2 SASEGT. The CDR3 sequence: CASSDSFDQPQHF. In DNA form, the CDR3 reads TGTGCCAGCAGTGACAGTTTCGATCAGCCCCAGCATTTT.

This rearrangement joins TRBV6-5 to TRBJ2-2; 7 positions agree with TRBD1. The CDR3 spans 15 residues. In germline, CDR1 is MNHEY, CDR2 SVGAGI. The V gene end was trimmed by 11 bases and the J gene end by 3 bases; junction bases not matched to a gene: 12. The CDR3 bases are TGTGCCGCACGGCGGACAGGCCAAGACACCGGGGAGCTGTTTTTT. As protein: CAARRTGQDTGELFF.

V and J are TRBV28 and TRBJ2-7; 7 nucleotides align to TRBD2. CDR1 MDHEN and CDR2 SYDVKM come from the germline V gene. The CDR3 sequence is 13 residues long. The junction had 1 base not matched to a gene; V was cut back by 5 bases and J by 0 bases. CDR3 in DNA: TGTGCCAGCAGTCTAGCGGTCTCCTACGAGCAGTACTTC. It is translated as CASSLAVSYEQYF. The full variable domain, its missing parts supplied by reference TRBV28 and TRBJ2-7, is DVKVTQSSRYLVKRTGEKVFLECVQDMDHENMFWYRQDPGLGLRLIYFSYDVKMKEKGDIPEGYSVSREKKERFSLILESASTNQTSMYLCASSLAVSYEQYFGPGTRLTVT.